The clone carrying this T cell receptor beta chain was detected only once. This record comes from a study of early T cells in non-severe SARS-CoV-2 infection. In TCRdb, the 5' RACE reads were re-called with MiXCR into one record per CDR3 protein. This table holds tens of thousands of distinct CDR3 sequences, around 15% found once. CDR1 and CDR2 (germline): SGDLS, YYNGEE. V shed 0 bases and J shed 0 bases, with 8 bases lying between them. The CDR3 covers 15 residues. This clonotype originated in an adult who was a healthcare worker with PCR-confirmed SARS-CoV-2 infection or an uninfected control (not recorded which). The V gene is TRBV9, the J gene TRBJ2-3, with D possibly TRBD1 on 6 matching bases. Material: whole blood. The CDR3 region has the DNA TGTGCCAGCAGCGTAGGGGGGCACAGCACAGATACGCAGTATTTT. This codes for CASSVGGHSTDTQYF.